This record looks at one T cell receptor (beta chain) sequence and its context. Its specificity is unknown. The V gene's germline CDR1 is SGHTA and CDR2 FQGTGA. The CDR3 length is 19 residues. J gave up 7 bases and V 1 base, and 19 bases lay outside the gene matches. These data are taken from a study of neoadjuvant anti-PD-1 for oral cavity cancer. Study-wide points: Higher pretreatment blood Treg/Th17 ratios correlated with higher pretreatment blood and lower post-treatment tumor TCRbeta clonality.

Here immunoSEQ multiplex PCR was the method, and the copy in TCRdb shows in-frame clones only, minus some. The sample has 75,000 or so clones; 84% are singletons. The receptor was derived from a person aged 40 to 85 with oral cavity squamous cell carcinoma. The sequencing here drew on PBMCs, taken before nivolumab (anti-PD-1) treatment. The V gene is TRBV7-3, the J gene TRBJ2-1, with 7 bases lining up with TRBD2. CDR3 in amino acids: CASSLNAGVRAGVVNEQFF. CDR3 in DNA: TGTGCCAGCAGCTTAAACGCGGGGGTGAGGGCGGGAGTGGTAAATGAGCAGTTCTTC.